This T cell receptor beta chain was profiled in a study of cytomegalovirus exposure and HLA in healthy donors. In regard to this clone: Its antigen is currently unknown.

Whole-study findings and limits: In vitro work confirmed that a few CMV-associated chains recognize CMV antigens. Listed as cytomegalovirus-associated were over 150 TCR beta chains. Reported performance of the classifier showed diagnosis of cytomegalovirus status with high specificity and sensitivity.

Primers for the PCR totalled 60 Vbeta and 13 Jbeta. This table comes from immunoSEQ multiplex PCR, and its TCRdb copy is limited to in-frame clones, with some not included. This repertoire shows about 110,000 clones, 65% to 80% found once; its top ten account for about 6.1%. Trimming cost V 2 bases and J 3 bases, with 13 bases left between them. The CDR3 length is 14 residues. Germline V gene data show CDR1 as GTSNPN and CDR2 as SVGIG (reference sequence). The sample consisted of PBMCs. The TCR comes from a woman between 45 and 65 years old in good health and CMV-seropositive. This rearrangement joins TRBV30 to TRBJ2-5; perhaps TRBD2 as D (6 bases). The DNA for the CDR3 is TGTGCCTGGAGTTTAGGAGGGACCAAAGAGACCCAGTACTTC. This gives the protein CAWSLGGTKETQYF.